These 25 T cell receptor beta chains share one sample of origin, sequenced in a study of spatial heterogeneity in lung cancer (dated by TCRdb to the late 2010s). The library was made by 5' RACE. The sequencing machine was a NextSeq 500. In-frame beta chains were kept once TCRdb had trimmed the public reads at Q25 with fastp and called clones with MiXCR. Identical CDR3 proteins give one entry, which carries the most common genes and DNA. The sample table shows under 20,000 distinct CDR3 sequences, and about a fifth are seen once. Over 12% of the sample lies in the top ten. The time point label corresponds to: sample taken at primary tumor resection. Without any cell sorting, TCR sequencing was performed on whole RNA extracted either from tumor and nontumor lung tissue or from cryopreserved PBMC samples. The sample consisted of PBMCs, taken at surgery. These TCRs come from a male donor with early-stage non-small cell lung cancer.

In its sample, this clonotype was seen a few times. The CDR3: CASSVYQETQYF. The CDR3 DNA reads TGTGCCAGCTCCGTGTACCAAGAGACCCAGTACTTC. The chain has TRBV18 and TRBJ2-5; D unclear. Germline CDR1 KGHSH, CDR2 LQKENI. V lost 6 bases, J lost 0 bases, and 5 bases lay in between. The CDR3 runs to 12 residues.

At least ten counts were recorded for this clonotype. The V call is TRBV6-5, the J call TRBJ1-3; 9 bases match TRBD1. V was clipped by 0 bases and J by 0 bases; unmatched bases: 3. In germline, CDR1 is MNHEY, CDR2 SVGAGI. There are 17 residues in the CDR3. The CDR3 DNA reads as TGTGCCAGCAGTTACTCGGGACAGGGACACTCTGGAAACACCATATATTTT. Residues: CASSYSGQGHSGNTIYF.

This clonotype was seen a handful of times. This rearrangement joins TRBV5-1 to TRBJ2-7; D gene ambiguous. V was cut by 0 bases and J by 7 bases, with 20 bases left in between. The CDR3 loop spans 16 amino acids. In germline, CDR1 is SGHRS, CDR2 YFSETQ. The CDR3 sequence: CASSLASLRGAREQYF. The CDR3, as DNA: TGCGCCAGCAGCTTGGCCTCCTTAAGAGGCGCTAGGGAGCAGTACTTC.

The J gene is TRBJ2-1, the V gene TRBV3-1; unclear D gene. The germline CDR1 and CDR2 sequences are LGHDT and YNNKEL (reference sequence). Between the trimmed V and J ends, which lost 4 bases and 0 bases, there was a span of 16 bases. The CDR3 has 17 amino acids. The CDR3: CASSLFLGGSSYNEQFF. The CDR3 region has the DNA TGTGCCAGCAGCCTCTTCTTAGGCGGAAGCTCCTACAATGAGCAGTTCTTC.

The gene calls are TRBV6-1 and TRBJ2-2, with TRBD1 matching 8 bases. V lost 6 bases to trimming and J lost 1 base; unmatched junction nucleotides: 4. From germline, CDR1 is MNHNS and CDR2 SASEGT. This CDR3 has 15 amino acids. CDR3 in amino acids: CASRLDRVNTGELFF. The CDR3 DNA reads TGTGCCAGCAGACTGGACAGGGTGAACACCGGGGAGCTGTTTTTT.

This clonotype appeared many times. The V gene is TRBV18, the J gene TRBJ1-5; TRBD1 might be the D (5 bases). The CDR3 extends over 14 amino acids. From germline, CDR1 is KGHSH and CDR2 LQKENI. V was cut by 1 base and J by 5 bases, with 9 bases left in between. CDR3 amino acids: CASSPQGQDQPQHF. CDR3 nucleotide sequence: TGTGCCAGCTCACCACAGGGGCAGGATCAGCCCCAGCATTTT.

Ten or more counts support this clonotype. This chain uses TRBV6-5 with TRBJ1-4; TRBD1 is a possible D gene (5 bases). With 0 bases removed from V and 8 bases from J, the gap between germline ends came to 10 bases. Germline V gene sequence: CDR1 MNHEY, CDR2 SVGAGI. The CDR3 sequence is 14 residues long. The chain's CDR3 is CASSYSGAGEKLFF. The DNA of the CDR3 is TGTGCCAGCAGTTACTCAGGGGCCGGGGAAAAACTGTTTTTT.

This clonotype was counted many times. The chain combines TRBV30 with TRBJ2-7; TRBD1 matches 9 bases. J was trimmed by 4 bases and V by 1 base; bases with no gene match: 8. CDR1 GTSNPN and CDR2 SVGIG come from the germline V gene (reference sequence). The CDR3 runs 15 residues. The CDR3, as DNA: TGTGCCTGGAGTGGTGTACAGGGGGCGTTTTACGAGCAGTACTTC. This sequence encodes CAWSGVQGAFYEQYF.

V gene TRBV27 combines with J gene TRBJ1-2; maybe TRBD1 (5 bases). The germline V gene encodes CDR1 MNHEY and CDR2 SMNVEV (reference sequence). V was cut by 4 bases and J by 1 base, with 13 bases left in between. The CDR3 extends over 15 amino acids. The CDR3 nucleotides read TGTGCCAGCAGTTCAGTCCCAGGGTTTAACTATGGCTACACCTTC. Translating gives CASSSVPGFNYGYTF.

By share of the sample, this clonotype is medium-sized. In DNA, the CDR3 is TGTGCCAGCAGCTACAATGAGCAGTTCTTC. This sequence encodes CASSYNEQFF. The rearrangement links TRBV18 to TRBJ2-1, with unresolved D. The CDR3 has 10 residues. Germline lookup yields CDR1 KGHSH and CDR2 LQKENI. The V gene lost 8 bases and the J gene lost 3 bases, with 2 bases spanning the gap.

This clonotype has more than one count but fewer than ten. The CDR3 DNA reads TGCAGCGTTGCTACCCAAGCGGGCACAGATACGCAGTATTTT. Translating gives CSVATQAGTDTQYF. The chain recombines TRBV29-1 with TRBJ2-3; tentatively, D is TRBD2 (5 bases). V was clipped by 4 bases and J by 1 base, with 12 bases between them. Germline V lookup: CDR1 SQVTM, CDR2 ANQGSEA. The CDR3 has 14 amino acids.

By its share, this clonotype is medium-sized. V usage is TRBV7-8 and J usage is TRBJ2-5; D gene ambiguous. The CDR3 length is 12 residues. V was trimmed by 5 bases and J by 5 bases, leaving 9 bases between them. Germline lookup yields CDR1 SGHVS and CDR2 FQNEAQ. The CDR3: CASSPLGETQYF. The CDR3 region has the DNA TGTGCCAGCAGCCCGCTAGGGGAGACCCAGTACTTC.

At least ten counts were recorded for this clonotype. CDR3 nucleotides: TGTGCCAGCAGTTCAGTCAGCACAGATACGCAGTATTTT. Translated: CASSSVSTDTQYF. The V call is TRBV12-3 or TRBV12-4, the J call TRBJ2-3; D is unclear. V was clipped by 4 bases and J by 0 bases, with 5 bases between them. This CDR3 has 13 amino acids.

This chain uses TRBV9 with TRBJ2-3; TRBD1 matches at 11 bases. The CDR3 sequence is 15 residues long. Germline V gene data show CDR1 as SGDLS and CDR2 as YYNGEE. The trim removed 0 bases at V and 6 bases at J, leaving 3 bases unmatched. The CDR3 DNA reads as TGTGCCAGCAGCGTAGAGGGACAGGGGGTTGATACGCAGTATTTT. This codes for CASSVEGQGVDTQYF.

A few counts support this clonotype. The J gene is TRBJ1-1, the V gene TRBV7-9; D unresolved. V was cut by 4 bases and J by 1 base, with 13 bases left in between. Germline V gene lookup returns CDR1 SEHNR and CDR2 FQNEAQ (reference sequence). CDR3 size: 15 residues. CDR3 residues: CASSSPSNANTEAFF. In DNA, the CDR3 is TGTGCCAGCAGCTCCCCCTCTAATGCGAACACTGAAGCTTTCTTT.

This clonotype has ten or more counts. The chain recombines TRBV19 with TRBJ1-4; D is uncertain. Germline loops: CDR1 LNHDA, CDR2 SQIVND (reference sequence). Trimming took off 6 bases at V and 5 bases at J, with 16 bases between the two ends. The CDR3 covers 15 residues. The CDR3 sequence: CASSLRDGTNEKLFF. In nucleotides, the CDR3 is TGTGCCAGTAGCTTGCGTGACGGAACAAATGAAAAACTGTTTTTT.

This clonotype was recorded only once. The rearrangement joins TRBV20-1 to TRBJ2-5, with 8 bases fitting TRBD2. The V gene's germline CDR1 is DFQATT and CDR2 SNEGSKA (reference sequence). The trim removed 5 bases at V and 5 bases at J, leaving 10 bases unmatched. This CDR3 comprises 14 residues. CDR3 sequence: CSAGRGPSGETQYF. The DNA for the CDR3 is TGCAGTGCTGGACGGGGTCCTAGCGGGGAGACCCAGTACTTC.

The V call is TRBV6-5, the J call TRBJ2-6; D is possibly TRBD1 or TRBD2 (5 bases each). The CDR3 has 15 amino acids. Germline CDR1 reads MNHEY; CDR2 reads SVGAGI. Deletions cut 2 bases from V and 0 bases from J, with 5 bases between. The CDR3, as DNA: TGTGCCAGCAGTTACGGGGGCTCTGGGGCCAACGTCCTGACTTTC. Translation gives CASSYGGSGANVLTF.

This clonotype has just a few counts. The chain has TRBV20-1 and TRBJ1-3; D not resolved. Deletions cut 5 bases from V and 4 bases from J, with 12 bases between. CDR3 length: 13 residues. Germline loops: CDR1 DFQATT, CDR2 SNEGSKA (reference sequence). The CDR3 nucleotides read TGCAGTGCTCGCAGCATAGTGGGAAACACCATATATTTT. Residues: CSARSIVGNTIYF.

This clonotype showed up just a few times. The V call is TRBV24-1, the J call TRBJ1-1; 10 bases fit TRBD1. The CDR3 loop spans 15 amino acids. In germline, CDR1 is KGHDR, CDR2 SFDVKD. V shed 3 bases, J shed 5 bases, and the junction held 5 bases outside the gene matches. The DNA of the CDR3 is TGTGCCACCAGTGATCCCGGGACAGGGGTGACTGAAGCTTTCTTT. Translated: CATSDPGTGVTEAFF.

This clonotype was picked up many times. The chain combines TRBV6-1 with TRBJ2-3, with a weak D call TRBD2 (6 bases). Trimming removed 8 bases at V and 6 bases at J, with 15 bases between. Germline V CDR1 and CDR2: MNHNS, SASEGT. This CDR3 spans 13 amino acids. Here the CDR3 DNA reads TGTGCCAGCGAAGGAGGAGGGGCCGATACGCAGTATTTT. It is translated as CASEGGGADTQYF.

The chain carries TRBV20-1 and TRBJ1-5, with D tentatively TRBD1 (6 bases). This CDR3 has 14 amino acids. V lost 5 bases and J lost 3, with 14 bases in between. Looked up from germline, CDR1 is DFQATT and CDR2 is SNEGSKA (reference sequence). The CDR3 protein is CSAHDRIYNQPQHF. In DNA, the CDR3 is TGCAGTGCTCATGACAGGATCTACAATCAGCCCCAGCATTTT.

Ten or more counts support this clonotype. The genes are TRBV5-4 and TRBJ2-5, with D perhaps TRBD2 (5 bases). The CDR3 runs to 14 residues. Germline assignment: CDR1 SGHNT and CDR2 YYREEE (reference sequence). The germline V and J ends were trimmed by 2 bases and 4 bases, with 12 bases remaining between them. CDR3 residues: CASSLGSGGETQYF. CDR3 sequence (DNA): TGTGCCAGCAGCTTAGGGTCCGGAGGAGAGACCCAGTACTTC.

Many counts were recorded for this clonotype. The chain couples TRBV29-1 to TRBJ1-2; a weak D match, TRBD1 (5 bases). CDR1 is SQVTM and CDR2 is ANQGSEA in the germline V gene. V shed 6 bases and J shed 6 bases, with 8 bases lying between them. CDR3 length: 10 residues. The DNA for the CDR3 is TGCAGCGTACTGACAGATGGCTACACCTTC. Its protein product is CSVLTDGYTF.

The sample holds many counts of this clonotype. The chain combines TRBV3-1 with TRBJ2-5; a possible D gene is TRBD2 (6 bases). Germline V CDR1 and CDR2: LGHDT, YNNKEL (reference sequence). The CDR3 has 15 amino acids. Trimming shortened V by 2 bases and J by 5 bases, and 15 bases separated the two germline ends. This CDR3 is CASSQSGLSSETQYF. Here the CDR3 DNA reads TGTGCCAGCAGCCAATCGGGACTTAGCTCGGAGACCCAGTACTTC.